These 20 T cell receptor beta chains share one sample of origin, sequenced in a study of cytomegalovirus exposure and HLA in healthy donors. PCR was performed using 60 Vbeta and 13 Jbeta primers. The assay was immunoSEQ multiplex PCR, and TCRdb's table has in-frame clones only and misses some. The profile shows 150,000 to 200,000 clones, 70% to 90% of them singletons. Sequenced material: PBMCs. These receptors originate from a girl between 10 and 17 years old in good health and CMV-seropositive.

The gene calls are TRBV7-8 and TRBJ2-5; TRBD2 is a possible D gene (5 bases). CDR1 SGHVS and CDR2 FQNEAQ come from the germline V gene. The CDR3 sequence is 14 residues long. V gave up 5 bases and J gave up 6 bases, with 16 bases separating them. The CDR3 DNA reads TGTGCCAGCAGCGATAGGACGGAGGAAAAGACCCAGTACTTC. It translates to CASSDRTEEKTQYF. The whole variable domain, remainder taken from reference TRBV7-8 and TRBJ2-5, is GAGVSQSPRYKVAKRGQDVALRCDPISGHVSLFWYQQALGQGPEFLTYFQNEAQLDKSGLPSDRFFAERPEGSVSTLKIQRTQQEDSAVYLCASSDRTEEKTQYFGPGTRLLVL.

This CDR3 is CASTLAETGNYGYTF. CDR3 bases: TGTGCCAGCACCCTAGCCGAGACAGGGAACTATGGCTACACCTTC. J is TRBJ1-2 and V is TRBV6-6, with TRBD1 identical over 7 bases. This CDR3 comprises 15 residues. Germline CDR1 and CDR2: MNHNY and SVGAGI (reference sequence). The junction had 10 bases not matched to a gene; V was cut back by 7 bases and J by 2 bases.

The rearrangement uses TRBV15 and TRBJ2-7; D not resolved. This CDR3 is built from 14 residues. Per germline, CDR1 LNHNV and CDR2 YYDKDF (reference sequence). V was pared by 0 bases and J by 1 base, with 7 bases between. As DNA, the CDR3 is TGTGCCACCAGCAGAGAGACTGGATCCTACGAGCAGTACTTC. It yields the protein CATSRETGSYEQYF. Full variable domain (missing parts from reference TRBV15 and TRBJ2-7): DAMVIQNPRYQVTQFGKPVTLSCSQTLNHNVMYWYQQKSSQAPKLLFHYYDKDFNNEADTPDNFQSRRPNTSFCFLDIRSPGLGDTAMYLCATSRETGSYEQYFGPGTRLTVT.

The CDR3 nucleotides are TGTGCCAGCAGCTCACTCGGACTACCGACAGGGGCCAACGTCCTGACTTTC. It codes for CASSSLGLPTGANVLTF. The rearrangement links TRBV7-2 to TRBJ2-6; weak D call: TRBD2 (6 bases). The V end was cut by 4 bases, the J end by 4 bases, with 17 bases between. This CDR3 is 17 amino acids long. Per the germline V gene, CDR1 is SGHTA and CDR2 is FQGNSA.

This clone was detected only a few times. The chain employs TRBV19 and TRBJ1-2, with D tentatively TRBD1 (5 bases). The CDR3 spans 16 residues. V was cut by 4 bases and J by 1 base, with 16 bases left in between. Germline-derived CDR1 and CDR2 are LNHDA and SQIVND (reference sequence). CDR3 sequence: CASSRGQPAFNYGYTF. CDR3 sequence (DNA): TGTGCCAGTAGTAGAGGACAACCAGCTTTTAACTATGGCTACACCTTC.

The chain has TRBV19 and TRBJ1-5, with 7 nucleotides matching TRBD1. J gave up 4 bases and V 6 bases, and 6 bases lay outside the gene matches. The germline V gene encodes CDR1 LNHDA and CDR2 SQIVND (reference sequence). There are 14 residues in the CDR3. CDR3 in amino acids: CASSHDRENQPQHF. CDR3 DNA: TGTGCCAGTAGCCATGACAGGGAGAATCAGCCCCAGCATTTT.

The CDR3 here is CASSPFRNLAGGTYEQYF. The CDR3 nucleotides read TGCGCCAGCAGCCCGTTTCGGAATCTAGCGGGGGGGACCTACGAGCAGTACTTC. The chain carries TRBV5-1 and TRBJ2-7; 12 bases line up with TRBD2. J gave up 2 bases and V 4 bases, and 13 bases lay outside the gene matches. The CDR3 is 18 residues long. Germline CDR1 and CDR2: SGHRS and YFSETQ.

The CDR3 sequence: CASSLAGKLEAFF. The CDR3 nucleotides are TGCGCCAGCAGCTTGGCAGGAAAACTTGAAGCTTTCTTT. The rearrangement links TRBV5-1 to TRBJ1-1; no reliable D call. Germline-derived CDR1 and CDR2 are SGHRS and YFSETQ. The CDR3 length is 13 residues. V shed 0 bases and J shed 7 bases, with 10 bases lying between them. The full variable domain, with the rest looked up from reference TRBV5-1 and TRBJ1-1, is KAGVTQTPRYLIKTRGQQVTLSCSPISGHRSVSWYQQTPGQGLQFLFEYFSETQRNKGNFPGRFSGRQFSNSRSEMNVSTLELGDSALYLCASSLAGKLEAFFGQGTRLTVV.

The chain joins TRBV27 to TRBJ2-5; 7 bases match TRBD2. Gene TRBJ2-7 matches the end of the DNA better, so the J call may be wrong. The CDR3 runs 15 residues. Germline V lookup: CDR1 MNHEY, CDR2 SMNVEV (reference sequence). DNA of the CDR3: TGTGCCAGCAGTTTAGGCCCAGCGGGGCGGTACGAGCAGTACTTC. Its translation: CASSLGPAGRYEQYF.

This chain connects TRBV6-1 to TRBJ1-5; the match to TRBD1 covers 8 bases. Germline lookup yields CDR1 MNHNS and CDR2 SASEGT. The CDR3 spans 15 residues. Unmatched junction bases numbered 20, after V lost 11 bases and J lost 11 bases. The CDR3 spells CAHGGAGQGARSQHF. CDR3 coding DNA: TGTGCCCATGGAGGAGCGGGGCAGGGGGCTAGGTCCCAGCATTTT.

A few counts support this clone. The V and J genes are TRBV12-5 and TRBJ1-6; 9 bases map to TRBD1. Germline V gives CDR1 LGHNT, CDR2 FRNRAP. The length of the CDR3 is 14 residues. The V segment lost 4 bases and the J segment 13 bases; nucleotides outside the gene matches: 8. Here the CDR3 DNA reads TGTGCTAGTGGTTCGGGACAGGGTTTAGTGCCCCTCCACTTT. Protein: CASGSGQGLVPLHF.

This chain connects TRBV2 to TRBJ2-7, with unresolved D. With 5 bases removed from V and 3 bases from J, the gap between germline ends came to 14 bases. The CDR3 runs 14 residues. Germline V lookup: CDR1 SNHLY, CDR2 FYNNEI. The DNA for the CDR3 is TGTGCCAGCAGTCAAAGCTTTCTAGTCTACGAGCAGTACTTC. This gives the protein CASSQSFLVYEQYF.

The V gene is TRBV30, the J gene TRBJ1-1; D not certain. Germline V CDR1 and CDR2: GTSNPN, SVGIG (reference sequence). The germline V and J ends were trimmed by 0 bases and 0 bases, with 5 bases remaining between them. CDR3 length equals 13 residues. CDR3 DNA sequence: TGTGCCTGGAGTGTACGGTTGAACACTGAAGCTTTCTTT. Amino acid sequence: CAWSVRLNTEAFF.

This clone was detected only once. V is TRBV11-2 and J is TRBJ2-2, with 8 bases matching TRBD2. With V trimmed by 2 bases and J by 2 bases, 7 bases remained unmatched. The CDR3 runs 17 residues. CDR1 is SGHAT and CDR2 is FQNNGV in the germline V gene. The DNA for the CDR3 is TGTGCCAGCAGCTTAAGGCCGGGGGGGTTCAACACCGGGGAGCTGTTTTTT. Translated: CASSLRPGGFNTGELFF.

The chain employs TRBV9 and TRBJ1-6; 8 bases fit TRBD1. J gave up 8 bases and V 6 bases, and 7 bases lay outside the gene matches. The germline V gene encodes CDR1 SGDLS and CDR2 YYNGEE. The CDR3 spans 14 residues. The CDR3 protein is CASTAGQGYSPLHF. CDR3 DNA: TGTGCCAGCACCGCCGGACAGGGATATTCACCCCTCCACTTT.

V gene TRBV19 combines with J gene TRBJ1-2; no clear D. The V end was cut by 5 bases, the J end by 3 bases, with 10 bases between. This CDR3 comprises 13 residues. Germline V gene lookup returns CDR1 LNHDA and CDR2 SQIVND (reference sequence). The CDR3: CASSEALHYGYTF. Here the CDR3 DNA reads TGTGCCAGTAGTGAAGCGCTCCACTATGGCTACACCTTC.

The rearrangement links TRBV6-1 to TRBJ2-1; the match to TRBD2 covers 10 bases. The CDR3 is made up of 15 amino acids. Germline CDR1 and CDR2: MNHNS and SASEGT. The trim removed 4 bases at V and 7 bases at J, leaving 7 bases unmatched. As DNA, the CDR3 is TGTGCCAGCAGTGCGACTAGCGGGCCGCAAAATGAGCAGTTCTTC. This codes for CASSATSGPQNEQFF.

This chain joins TRBV5-6 and TRBJ2-1; 7 bases map to TRBD1. The germline gives CDR1 SGHDT, CDR2 YYEEEE. The CDR3 sequence is 17 residues long. V lost 7 bases, J lost 0 bases, and 13 bases stayed unmatched. The CDR3 region has the DNA TGTGCCAGCTCCGGGACAGCTACTTTGAGCTCCTACAATGAGCAGTTCTTC. Translated: CASSGTATLSSYNEQFF.

This clone was recorded once. The chain combines TRBV7-9 with TRBJ2-7, with 8 bases fitting TRBD2. The CDR3 totals 15 residues. Germline V lookup: CDR1 SEHNR, CDR2 FQNEAQ (reference sequence). V gave up 2 bases and J gave up 6 bases; unmatched junction bases: 9. The CDR3 spells CASSLITGGPGEQYF. In nucleotides, the CDR3 is TGTGCCAGCAGCTTAATCACGGGGGGGCCCGGCGAGCAGTACTTC.

The V and J genes are TRBV11-1 and TRBJ2-7, with 9 bases fitting TRBD1. Germline V lookup: CDR1 SGHAT, CDR2 FQDESV (reference sequence). CDR3 length equals 14 residues. Losses at the gene ends were 1 base for V and 6 bases for J; bases not matched to a gene: 4. The CDR3 DNA reads TGTGCCAGCAGCTTAGAATGGACAGGGGTCGAGCAGTACTTC. Its translation: CASSLEWTGVEQYF.